Below, 14 T cell receptor beta chains from the same sample are listed, as sequenced in a study of T cell responses to AZD1222 COVID-19 vaccine (dated by TCRdb to about 2021). Receptor amplification or capture employed the immunoSEQ multiplex PCR assay. TCRdb obtained this table from immuneACCESS and retained in-frame rearrangements with V and J assigned. These tables miss some clones; where compared with another copy, unresolved V genes account for less than half of the shortfall, and the remainder is unexplained. The sample profile shows fewer than 300,000 clones; approximately 95% of them were found once. The top ten clones comprise around 0.58% of the sample. According to the study, the label for this sample's time point signals: baseline before first vaccination. Source: peripheral blood, taken on day 0 of AZD1222 vaccination. Every receptor here comes from an adult in good health.

The chain is built from TRBV20-1 and TRBJ1-2; perhaps TRBD1 as D (5 bases). Trimming left V 3 bases short and J 4 bases short, with 12 bases between. The CDR3 is 13 residues long. Germline CDR1 and CDR2: DFQATT and SNEGSKA (reference sequence). The CDR3 DNA follows: TGCAGTGCTAGTCCAGGGACTCGCTATGGCTACACCTTC. Residues: CSASPGTRYGYTF.

The chain links TRBV7-9 to TRBJ2-1; 8 bases align to TRBD2. Germline assignment: CDR1 SEHNR and CDR2 FQNEAQ (reference sequence). This CDR3 contains 15 residues. The V segment lost 4 bases and the J segment 0 bases; nucleotides outside the gene matches: 2. The CDR3, as DNA: TGTGCCAGCAGCTCGGGAGGGGTCTCCTACAATGAGCAGTTCTTC. It yields the protein CASSSGGVSYNEQFF.

Turning to this clone: Germline and junction disagree at one end, which may indicate a read error. The V and J genes are TRBV6-2 or TRBV6-3 and TRBJ2-1; a weak D match, TRBD2 (6 bases). Germline V gene sequence: CDR1 MNHEY, CDR2 SVGEGT. This CDR3 contains 15 residues. The CDR3 loop reads CASSYSGVSYNEQFF. The CDR3 bases are TGTGCCAGCAGCTACTCGGGAGTCTCCTACAATGAGCAGTTCTTC.

This chain joins TRBV2 and TRBJ2-4; 10 nucleotides agree with TRBD2. V lost 7 bases and J lost 5; bases outside the gene matches: 5. Per the germline V gene, CDR1 is SNHLY and CDR2 is FYNNEI. The CDR3 covers 14 residues. CDR3 sequence (DNA): TGTGCCAGCAAAAGCGGGAGGGGTGAAAACATTCAGTACTTC. Translated, it gives CASKSGRGENIQYF. Full variable domain (missing parts from reference TRBV2 and TRBJ2-4): EPEVTQTPSHQVTQMGQEVILRCVPISNHLYFYWYRQILGQKVEFLVSFYNNEISEKSEIFDDQFSVERPDGSNFTLKIRSTKLEDSAMYFCASKSGRGENIQYFGAGTRLSVL.

This chain links TRBV9 with TRBJ2-1; no reliable D call. The CDR3 contains 16 residues. The germline V and J ends were trimmed by 0 bases and 2 bases, with 12 bases remaining between them. From germline, CDR1 is SGDLS and CDR2 YYNGEE. CDR3 nucleotides: TGTGCCAGCAGCGTAGAGACCCAGGAACCCTACAATGAGCAGTTCTTC. This encodes CASSVETQEPYNEQFF.

The chain recombines TRBV28 with TRBJ1-1; maybe TRBD1 (5 bases). CDR3 length equals 16 residues. V lost 7 bases, J lost 2 bases, and 20 bases lay in between. Germline values: CDR1 MDHEN, CDR2 SYDVKM. The CDR3: CASTPGGASTNTEAFF. Here the CDR3 DNA reads TGTGCCAGCACCCCTGGGGGTGCATCTACCAACACTGAAGCTTTCTTT. Full variable domain (missing parts from reference TRBV28 and TRBJ1-1): DVKVTQSSRYLVKRTGEKVFLECVQDMDHENMFWYRQDPGLGLRLIYFSYDVKMKEKGDIPEGYSVSREKKERFSLILESASTNQTSMYLCASTPGGASTNTEAFFGQGTRLTVV.

This chain joins TRBV4-1 and TRBJ2-7; TRBD2 matches at 10 bases. CDR3 length: 15 amino acids. V lost 0 bases to trimming and J lost 4 bases; unmatched junction nucleotides: 3. CDR1 and CDR2 from the germline V gene are MGHRA and YSYEKL. CDR3 DNA: TGCGCCAGCAGCCAAGATCTAGCGGGGGTTTACGAGCAGTACTTC. It encodes CASSQDLAGVYEQYF.

V is TRBV5-5 and J is TRBJ1-2, with unresolved D. Germline V gene lookup returns CDR1 SGHKS and CDR2 YYEKEE (reference sequence). CDR3 length: 11 residues. The germline V and J ends were trimmed by 1 base and 6 bases, with 4 bases remaining between them. The CDR3 DNA sequence: TGTGCCAGCAGCTTGCCAGATGGCTACACCTTC. It translates to CASSLPDGYTF.

V usage is TRBV2 and J usage is TRBJ1-1; 7 bases fit TRBD1. The CDR3 extends over 17 amino acids. Germline lookup yields CDR1 SNHLY and CDR2 FYNNEI. With 5 bases clipped from V and 1 base from J, the junction kept 13 bases outside the gene matches. The CDR3 sequence is CASSTGKGARGNTEAFF. Here the CDR3 DNA reads TGTGCCAGCAGTACGGGGAAGGGGGCGCGAGGGAACACTGAAGCTTTCTTT.

V gene TRBV5-8 combines with J gene TRBJ2-1; D not resolved. The germline V gene encodes CDR1 SGHTS and CDR2 YDEGEE. CDR3 length: 14 residues. V lost 4 bases and J 0 bases, leaving 8 bases between the germline ends. CDR3 in amino acids: CASSNDASYNEQFF. CDR3 nucleotides: TGTGCCAGCAGCAATGACGCCTCCTACAATGAGCAGTTCTTC.

This sequence joins TRBV9 and TRBJ2-7, with D maybe TRBD2 (5 bases). This CDR3 has 15 amino acids. Germline CDR1 is SGDLS and CDR2 is YYNGEE. Trimming removed 4 bases from V and 2 bases from J, with 16 bases in between. The CDR3 DNA reads as TGTGCCAGCAGCAAGGGCGGGCTCCGTGCCTACGAGCAGTACTTC. This gives the protein CASSKGGLRAYEQYF.

This chain uses TRBV10-3 with TRBJ2-7, with 9 bases identical to TRBD2. The CDR3 is made up of 15 amino acids. V shed 4 bases and J 0 bases; nucleotides not matched to a gene: 4. Germline V CDR1 and CDR2: ENHRY, SYGVKD. CDR3 DNA sequence: TGTGCCATCAGTGCGACTAGCGGAAGCTCCTACGAGCAGTACTTC. Its translation: CAISATSGSSYEQYF.

CDR3 bases: TGTGCCAGCGGGGACAGGGGGCTCTACACTGAAGCTTTCTTT. It translates to CASGDRGLYTEAFF. This chain uses TRBV19 with TRBJ1-1, with 12 bases matching TRBD1. Germline V gene sequence: CDR1 LNHDA, CDR2 SQIVND (reference sequence). The ends lost 9 bases at V and 3 bases at J; junction bases unmatched: 5. The CDR3 spans 14 residues.

A note on this clone: One junction end does not reproduce the germline sequence, and a read error may be involved. CDR3 in amino acids: CASRFGGRGTGELFF. The DNA of the CDR3 is TGTGCCAGCCGTTTCGGGGGCCGGGGGACCGGGGAGCTGTTTTTT. This chain joins TRBV27 and TRBJ2-2; D might be TRBD1 or TRBD2, each matching 6 bases. The CDR3 runs to 15 residues. The germline CDR1 and CDR2 sequences are MNHEY and SMNVEV (reference sequence).